This T cell receptor beta chain came from a study of blood T cell repertoires in COVID-19. Study-level information: Collection of acute and convalescent COVID-19 samples took place in the United States, Italy and Spain.

This clone was recorded only once. Source study methods: From reference gene primer amplification, estimates of nucleated cell counts were derived. Clones were read by immunoSEQ multiplex PCR, and TCRdb kept only the in-frame ones, dropping some. The V and J calls and clone size were taken over from that table, and D and trimming were inferred from the DNA. The sample consists of roughly 180,000 clones, roughly 80% of them appearing once. Per the germline V gene, CDR1 is MNHNS and CDR2 is SASEGT. V dropped 2 bases and J dropped 10 bases, with 17 bases sitting between them. The CDR3 is 15 amino acids. Sequenced input: peripheral blood. The chain is built from TRBV6-1 and TRBJ1-4; perhaps TRBD1 as D (5 bases). This TCR was sampled from a human donor in a cohort sampled during active COVID-19. This chain's CDR3 is CASSELGREVGKLFF. The CDR3 nucleotides read TGTGCCAGCAGTGAACTCGGCAGGGAGGTAGGAAAACTGTTTTTT.